Here is one TCR beta chain with its context. The antigen is unknown. This sample is part of a study of a mutant IDH1 vaccine in newly diagnosed glioma. The study's findings and limits: In about 93% of patients, immune responses induced by the vaccine occurred.

CDR1 is SGHRS and CDR2 is YFSETQ in the germline V gene. Trimming took off 5 bases at V and 1 base at J, with 12 bases between the two ends. The CDR3 has 14 residues. The table came from immunoSEQ multiplex PCR; TCRdb's copy has only in-frame clones and leaves some out. Found here are tens of thousands of clones, 70% to 90% of them singletons; the top ten hold roughly 4%. Noted time point: week 23, last vaccination. Every single dose of the vaccine, 300 ug of mutant IDH1 20-mer peptide, came with topical imiquimod. The gene calls are TRBV5-1 and TRBJ1-2; D is possibly TRBD1 (5 bases). This receptor was obtained from a man aged 25-45 years with glioma. This specimen consisted of PBMCs, obtained from a glioma patient whose treatment included an IDH1 peptide vaccine. The CDR3 region has the DNA TGCGCCAGCAGTTCCGGGACGGTTAACTATGGCTACACCTTC. It encodes CASSSGTVNYGYTF.